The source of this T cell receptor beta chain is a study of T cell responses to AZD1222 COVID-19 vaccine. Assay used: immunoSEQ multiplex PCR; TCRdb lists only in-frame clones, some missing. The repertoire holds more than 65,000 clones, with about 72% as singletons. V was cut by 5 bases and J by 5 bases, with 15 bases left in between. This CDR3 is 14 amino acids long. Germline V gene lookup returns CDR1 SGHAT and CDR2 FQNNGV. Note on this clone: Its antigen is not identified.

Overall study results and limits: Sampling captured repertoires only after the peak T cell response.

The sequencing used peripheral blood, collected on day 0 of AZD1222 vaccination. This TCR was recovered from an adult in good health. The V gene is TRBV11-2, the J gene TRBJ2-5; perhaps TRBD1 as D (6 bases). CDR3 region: CASSGGTGMETQYF. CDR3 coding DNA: TGTGCCAGCAGCGGGGGAACAGGGATGGAGACCCAGTACTTC.